This T cell receptor (beta chain) came from a study of shared clonotypes between healthy human individuals. Findings and caveats of the study: Clonotypes that were shared across four donors made up around 5% of naive CD4 clonotypes.

Naive CD8 isolation took CD45RO-negative cells positively selected for CCR7 and excluded terminally differentiated effector memory CD45RA+ cells. The donors, healthy adults who were HIV-negative, had experienced no recent acute infections or vaccinations. This CDR3 region has 14 residues. Germline CDR1 and CDR2: LGHNA and YSLEER. Between the trimmed V and J ends, which lost 2 bases and 0 bases, there was a span of 5 bases. For this clone: Its antigen remains unidentified.

The repertoire was sequenced with immunoSEQ multiplex PCR; TCRdb's copy has only in-frame clones and lacks some. The sample holds 1.5 million to 2.5 million clones, approximately 95% seen once. The source is a young man in good health. This chain links TRBV4-3 with TRBJ2-1, with D unresolved. Sequencing used naive CD8+ T cells sorted from blood. The CDR3 sequence is CASSQLNSYNEQFF. CDR3 nucleotides: TGCGCCAGCAGCCAATTGAACTCCTACAATGAGCAGTTCTTC.